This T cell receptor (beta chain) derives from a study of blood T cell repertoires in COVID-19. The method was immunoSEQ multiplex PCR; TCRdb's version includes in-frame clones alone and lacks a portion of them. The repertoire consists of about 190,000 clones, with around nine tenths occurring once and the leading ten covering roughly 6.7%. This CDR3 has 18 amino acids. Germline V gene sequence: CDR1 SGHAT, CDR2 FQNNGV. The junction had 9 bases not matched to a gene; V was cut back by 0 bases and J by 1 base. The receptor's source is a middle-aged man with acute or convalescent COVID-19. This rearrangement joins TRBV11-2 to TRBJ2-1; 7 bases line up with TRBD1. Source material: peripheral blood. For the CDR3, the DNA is TGTGCCAGCAGCTTAGATCTCGGGACAGCTTTATCCTACAATGAGCAGTTCTTC. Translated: CASSLDLGTALSYNEQFF. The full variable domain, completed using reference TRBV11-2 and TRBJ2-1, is EAGVAQSPRYKIIEKRQSVAFWCNPISGHATLYWYQQILGQGPKLLIQFQNNGVVDDSQLPKDRFSAERLKGVDSTLKIQPAKLEDSAVYLCASSLDLGTALSYNEQFFGPGTRLTVL.